This record looks at one T cell receptor beta chain sequence and its context. Its antigen is not known. TCRdb keeps only in-frame clones here, not all; method: immunoSEQ multiplex PCR. The sample carries 53,000 or so clones, around 78% recorded once. This record comes from a study of a mutant IDH1 vaccine in newly diagnosed glioma. About the research overall: First vaccine doses came 4-6 weeks after radiotherapy alone, or with temozolomide cycles.

CDR3 length equals 14 residues. Germline-derived CDR1 and CDR2 are LNHDA and SQIVND (reference sequence). Between the trimmed V and J ends, which lost 5 bases and 8 bases, there was a span of 16 bases. Time point noted: week 5, during vaccination. Vaccination used 300 ug of mutant IDH1 20-mer peptide per dose, with topical imiquimod. The V gene is TRBV19, the J gene TRBJ2-1; D is possibly TRBD1 (6 bases). Sample: PBMCs, taken from a glioma patient whose treatment included an IDH1 peptide vaccine. The TCR comes from a man aged 50 to 59 with glioma. The CDR3 loop is CASSPWDNRDEQFF. The CDR3 DNA is TGTGCCAGTAGTCCCTGGGACAACCGGGATGAGCAGTTCTTC.